A single sample gave rise to the 11 T cell receptor beta chains below, sequenced in a study of blood T cell repertoires in COVID-19. Produced via immunoSEQ multiplex PCR; TCRdb's table is partial and in-frame only. The repertoire includes under 300,000 clones, around 90% of them detected once, and under 0.95% sits in the top ten. Sequences were obtained from peripheral blood. These receptors were taken from a woman aged 25-40 years with acute or convalescent COVID-19.

The chain carries TRBV7-3 and TRBJ2-1; 8 bases fit TRBD2. The CDR3 runs to 16 residues. Trimming at V came to 1 base and at J to 8 bases, leaving 10 bases not matched to a gene. Germline loops: CDR1 SGHTA, CDR2 FQGTGA. CDR3 protein: CASSLSSGAGDHEQFF. The CDR3 nucleotides read TGTGCCAGCAGCTTAAGTAGCGGGGCGGGTGATCATGAGCAGTTCTTC. Drawing the rest from reference TRBV7-3 and TRBJ2-1, the complete variable domain is GAGVSQTPSNKVTEKGKYVELRCDPISGHTALYWYRQSLGQGPEFLIYFQGTGAADDSGLPNDRFFAVRPEGSVSTLKIQRTERGDSAVYLCASSLSSGAGDHEQFFGPGTRLTVL.

V gene TRBV18 combines with J gene TRBJ2-7; D perhaps matches TRBD2 (6 bases). Germline V gene lookup returns CDR1 KGHSH and CDR2 LQKENI. The CDR3 is 15 residues long. Deletions cut 6 bases from V and 0 bases from J, with 15 bases between. In DNA form, the CDR3 reads TGTGCCAGCTCCACCACTGGGGGGAGCTCCTACGAGCAGTACTTC. Translated: CASSTTGGSSYEQYF.

The chain joins TRBV25-1 to TRBJ1-6; the D gene is possibly TRBD1 (5 bases). CDR1 is MGHDK and CDR2 is SYGVNS in the germline V gene. The CDR3 has 15 amino acids. Trimming pared 6 bases from V and 7 bases from J, leaving 16 bases between. DNA for the CDR3: TGTGCCAGCAGACCCCCGACAGATGGGAATTCACCCCTCCACTTT. It encodes CASRPPTDGNSPLHF.

The chain carries TRBV19 and TRBJ2-1; 15 bases map to TRBD2. Trimming at V came to 6 bases and at J to 0 bases, leaving 3 bases not matched to a gene. CDR3 length equals 17 residues. The germline V gene has CDR1 LNHDA and CDR2 SQIVND (reference sequence). The CDR3 nucleotides are TGTGCCAGTAGGAGGACTAGCGGGAGGGCCTCCTACAATGAGCAGTTCTTC. It encodes CASRRTSGRASYNEQFF.

The chain employs TRBV11-2 and TRBJ2-1; 9 positions agree with TRBD2. The V gene end was trimmed by 1 base and the J gene end by 6 bases; junction bases not matched to a gene: 4. The CDR3 spans 15 residues. The germline CDR1 and CDR2 sequences are SGHAT and FQNNGV. CDR3 protein: CASSLAAGGGNEQFF. CDR3 sequence (DNA): TGTGCCAGCAGCTTAGCGGCGGGAGGGGGCAATGAGCAGTTCTTC.

The chain is built from TRBV6-1 and TRBJ1-2; D uncertain. The CDR3 is 14 amino acids. CDR1 is MNHNS and CDR2 is SASEGT in the germline V gene. V was cut by 3 bases and J by 8 bases, with 16 bases left in between. The CDR3 spells CASSEVIGSMGYTF. In nucleotides, the CDR3 is TGTGCCAGCAGTGAGGTCATCGGGAGTATGGGCTACACCTTC.

This chain connects TRBV7-2 to TRBJ1-1; no clear D gene. The germline V gene has CDR1 SGHTA and CDR2 FQGNSA. V lost 5 bases and J lost 1, with 14 bases in between. CDR3 length equals 15 residues. The CDR3 protein is CASSTPTPGNTEAFF. CDR3 coding DNA: TGTGCCAGCAGCACCCCGACGCCAGGGAACACTGAAGCTTTCTTT.

The rearrangement links TRBV5-8 to TRBJ1-4, with D unresolved. CDR1 SGHTS and CDR2 YDEGEE come from the germline V gene. Trimming removed 4 bases from V and 5 bases from J, with 15 bases in between. This CDR3 comprises 15 residues. CDR3 residues: CASSRTGKPNEKLFF. CDR3 DNA: TGTGCCAGCAGCAGAACGGGGAAACCGAATGAAAAACTGTTTTTT.

The chain is built from TRBV5-4 and TRBJ2-7; TRBD1 might be the D (6 bases). This CDR3 has 15 amino acids. Germline assignment: CDR1 SGHNT and CDR2 YYREEE (reference sequence). V dropped 0 bases and J dropped 4 bases, with 14 bases sitting between them. CDR3 sequence: CASSLDGGHAYEQYF. The CDR3 DNA reads as TGTGCCAGCAGCTTGGATGGGGGACACGCGTACGAGCAGTACTTC.

The chain couples TRBV13 to TRBJ2-2; TRBD2 matches at 7 bases. The germline CDR1 and CDR2 sequences are PRHDT and FYEKMQ (reference sequence). Trimming at V came to 5 bases and at J to 7 bases, leaving 7 bases not matched to a gene. This CDR3 has 14 residues. CDR3 sequence (DNA): TGTGCCAGCAGCGCGGGCGGGGGTAGCGGGGAGCTGTTTTTT. Its translation: CASSAGGGSGELFF.

The gene calls are TRBV18 and TRBJ2-7; weak D call: TRBD2 (5 bases). The CDR3 spans 14 residues. Germline V gene data show CDR1 as KGHSH and CDR2 as LQKENI. Trimming took 6 bases from V and 0 from J, leaving 12 bases between them. CDR3 sequence (DNA): TGTGCCAGCTCGGCCGTGGCGGGCTCCTACGAGCAGTACTTC. Translation: CASSAVAGSYEQYF.